This is a list of T cell receptor beta chains from one sample in a study of monozygotic twins with inflammatory bowel disease. TCRdb re-called the 5' RACE reads and gives one entry per CDR3 protein, without DNA. The sample has some 440,000 distinct CDR3 sequences; the top ten hold around 2.4%. Sequenced material: blood. Every receptor here comes from a human donor with ulcerative colitis or Crohn's disease, or a healthy co-twin of an affected twin (not recorded which). Each CDR3 is given with its conserved first and last residue.

v_gene	j_gene	CDR3aa
TRBV4-3	TRBJ2-7	CASSQHLGGVYEQYF
TRBV6-5	TRBJ2-1	CASSYGSGRAYNEQFF
TRBV9	TRBJ1-2	CASSSGQGHYGYTF
TRBV10-3	TRBJ1-5	CAISLTGVGQPQHF
TRBV29-1	TRBJ2-5	CSVFRGPGETQYF
TRBV5-1	TRBJ1-1	CASSLEGTGSKGAFF
TRBV7-2	TRBJ2-7	CASSLANPGKDEQYF
TRBV5-5	TRBJ1-5	CASSWGQGVLQPQHF
TRBV12-3/TRBV12-4	TRBJ1-4	CASSRGTGVREKLFF
TRBV5-1	TRBJ2-6	CASSEPGANVLTF
TRBV2	TRBJ1-2	CASSEQRGPYGYTF
TRBV18	TRBJ2-1	CASSPQIQQGNEQFF
TRBV20-1	TRBJ2-4	CSASGRTKNIQYF
TRBV3-1	TRBJ2-1	CASSQGLAGGVEQFF
TRBV3-1	TRBJ1-1	CASSQTGTNTEAFF
TRBV29-1	TRBJ1-2	CSVGAKPGYTF
TRBV4-2	TRBJ1-5	CASSQEWGVARGGNQPQHF
TRBV7-8	TRBJ2-6	CASSIYRVLSPGANVLTF
TRBV5-1	TRBJ2-3	CASSRGLGSIDTQYF
TRBV5-1	TRBJ2-3	CASSLAPGTPSDTQYF
TRBV5-1	TRBJ2-7	CASSLESGTGSYEQYF
TRBV12-3/TRBV12-4	TRBJ2-3	CASRLAGGLGLGTQYF
TRBV6-5	TRBJ1-2	CASSYSPGQGNYGYTF
TRBV30	TRBJ2-5	CAWSKTGQETQYF
TRBV18	TRBJ2-1	CASSPGLAPASSYNEQFF
TRBV6-1	TRBJ1-6	CASSRTGFTYNSPLHF
TRBV7-7	TRBJ2-2	CASSSSGSSNTGELFF
TRBV9	TRBJ2-3	CASSSKRGGDTDTQYF
TRBV29-1	TRBJ1-5	CSVAPGARQPQHF
TRBV19	TRBJ1-1	CASSRRTGETEAFF
TRBV6-4	TRBJ2-1	CASSPDRLGYNEQFF
TRBV6-1	TRBJ2-5	CGTLARETQYF
TRBV20-1	TRBJ2-1	CSARDIGQGSYNEQFF
TRBV7-2	TRBJ2-1	CASSLAGQVYNEQFF
TRBV7-2	TRBJ2-3	CASSLGLGLTDTQYF
TRBV27	TRBJ1-2	CASSRQGGDYGYTF
TRBV2	TRBJ1-5	CASSENFSNQPQHF
TRBV20-1	TRBJ2-7	CSATGTGPSYEQYF
TRBV7-2	TRBJ2-7	CASSLTSGDYEQYF
TRBV20-1	TRBJ1-4	CSAATPTGVGTNEKLFF
TRBV13	TRBJ1-6	CASSLGGPAGSPLHF
TRBV6-6	TRBJ2-4	CASEAGAGNMQYF
TRBV7-3	TRBJ2-3	CASSFDGEVPDTQYF
TRBV7-9	TRBJ2-5	CASSPNGHETQYF
TRBV7-2	TRBJ2-7	CASSFASEYEQYF
TRBV7-2	TRBJ2-1	CASSPRTGTYNEQFF
TRBV7-2	TRBJ1-3	CASSLAGSSGVGSGNTIYF
TRBV9	TRBJ1-1	CASSPRGAGRLNTEAFF
TRBV20-1	TRBJ1-2	CSARAEGYGYTF
TRBV5-6	TRBJ1-4	CASSLGPPAGHEKLFF
TRBV5-4	TRBJ1-4	CASSRQGPTTNEKLFF
TRBV7-2	TRBJ1-5	CASSLEGGTNQPQHF
TRBV11-2	TRBJ2-2	CASSLDGKKRELFF
TRBV18	TRBJ1-1	CASSTDQNTEAFF
TRBV7-2	TRBJ2-2	CASSRGLRHGTGELFF
TRBV4-2	TRBJ2-7	CASAQGPKGEQYF
TRBV29-1	TRBJ2-5	CSVEGQLETQYF
TRBV12-3/TRBV12-4	TRBJ1-1	CASRSGQTNTEAFF
TRBV7-2	TRBJ2-7	CASSVAGTYEQYF